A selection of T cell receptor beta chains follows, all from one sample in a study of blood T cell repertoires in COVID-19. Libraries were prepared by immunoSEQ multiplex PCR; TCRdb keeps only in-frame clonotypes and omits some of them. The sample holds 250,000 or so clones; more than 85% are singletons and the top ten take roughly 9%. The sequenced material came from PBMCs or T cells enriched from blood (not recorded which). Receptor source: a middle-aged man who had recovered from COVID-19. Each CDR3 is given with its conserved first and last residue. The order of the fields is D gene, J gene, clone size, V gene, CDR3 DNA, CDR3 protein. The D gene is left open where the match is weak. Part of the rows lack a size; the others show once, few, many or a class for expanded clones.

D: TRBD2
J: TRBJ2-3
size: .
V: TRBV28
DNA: TGTGCCAGCAGTCTCTACGGACTAGCGGGAGGAGGAGGCACAGATACGCAGTATTTT
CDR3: CASSLYGLAGGGGTDTQYF

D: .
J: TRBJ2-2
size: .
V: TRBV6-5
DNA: TGTGCCAGCAATCGAGGAGCGAACACCGGGGAGCTGTTTTTT
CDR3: CASNRGANTGELFF

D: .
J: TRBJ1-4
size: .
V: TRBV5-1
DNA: TGCGCCAGCAGTCCTGACAGGCATAATGAAAAACTGTTTTTT
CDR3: CASSPDRHNEKLFF

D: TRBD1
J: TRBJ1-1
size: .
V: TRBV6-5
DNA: TGTGCCAGCAGTTACGACCGGGACAGTGAAGCTTTCTTT
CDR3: CASSYDRDSEAFF

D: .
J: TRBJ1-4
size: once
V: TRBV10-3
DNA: TGTGCCACTTCCCTAGCACAGGCCGGAGGGTTTAATGAAAAACTGTTTTTT
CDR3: CATSLAQAGGFNEKLFF

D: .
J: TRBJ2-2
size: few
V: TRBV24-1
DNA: TGTGCCACCAGTGACCCCGGACATACCACCGGGGAGCTGTTTTTT
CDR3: CATSDPGHTTGELFF

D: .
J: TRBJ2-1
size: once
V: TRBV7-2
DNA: TGTGCCAGCAGCCCCAGGGCGATGGGGGGCTACAATGAGCAGTTCTTC
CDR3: CASSPRAMGGYNEQFF

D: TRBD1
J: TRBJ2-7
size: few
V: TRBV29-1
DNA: TGCAGCGTTGAAGAACGGGACAGTTACGAGCAGTACTTC
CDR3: CSVEERDSYEQYF

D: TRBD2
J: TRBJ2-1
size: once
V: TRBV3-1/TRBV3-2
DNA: TGTGCCAGCAGCCAAGTGGGGCTAGCGGGGTCCAATGAGCAGTTCTTC
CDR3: CASSQVGLAGSNEQFF

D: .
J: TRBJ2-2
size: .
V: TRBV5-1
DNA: TGCGCCAGCAGCTTGGCTCTATTGTCCGGGGAGCTGTTTTTT
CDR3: CASSLALLSGELFF

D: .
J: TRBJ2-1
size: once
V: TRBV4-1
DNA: TGCGCCAGCAGCCAAGCCCTAGGGGCTGGGGATGAGCAGTTCTTC
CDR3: CASSQALGAGDEQFF

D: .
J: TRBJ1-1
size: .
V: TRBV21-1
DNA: TGTGCCAGCAGCACCCGACAGAGGAACACTGAAGCTTTCTTT
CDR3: CASSTRQRNTEAFF

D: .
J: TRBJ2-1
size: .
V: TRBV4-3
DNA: TGCGCCAGCACCTCCTCGGGCAGGGGATCCAATGAGCAGTTCTTC
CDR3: CASTSSGRGSNEQFF

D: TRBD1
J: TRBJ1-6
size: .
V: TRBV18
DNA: TGTGCCAGCTCACGACAGGGGAGCTCCTATAATTCACCCCTCCACTTT
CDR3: CASSRQGSSYNSPLHF

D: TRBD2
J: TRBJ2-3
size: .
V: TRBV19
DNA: TGTGCCAGTAGTATAGGCACTAGCGGGAGATCGGCAGATACGCAGTATTTT
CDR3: CASSIGTSGRSADTQYF

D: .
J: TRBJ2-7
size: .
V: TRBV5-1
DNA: TGCGCCAGCAGCTTACGACAGTCCTACGAGCAGTACTTC
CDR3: CASSLRQSYEQYF

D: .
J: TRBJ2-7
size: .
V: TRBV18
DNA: TGTGCCAGCTCACCACCAGACAGCTCCTACGAGCAGTACTTC
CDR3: CASSPPDSSYEQYF

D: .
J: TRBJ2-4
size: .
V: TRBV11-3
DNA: TGTGCCAGCAGCTTAGAACAGGGTGTAACGGGAGCCAAAAACATTCAGTACTTC
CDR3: CASSLEQGVTGAKNIQYF